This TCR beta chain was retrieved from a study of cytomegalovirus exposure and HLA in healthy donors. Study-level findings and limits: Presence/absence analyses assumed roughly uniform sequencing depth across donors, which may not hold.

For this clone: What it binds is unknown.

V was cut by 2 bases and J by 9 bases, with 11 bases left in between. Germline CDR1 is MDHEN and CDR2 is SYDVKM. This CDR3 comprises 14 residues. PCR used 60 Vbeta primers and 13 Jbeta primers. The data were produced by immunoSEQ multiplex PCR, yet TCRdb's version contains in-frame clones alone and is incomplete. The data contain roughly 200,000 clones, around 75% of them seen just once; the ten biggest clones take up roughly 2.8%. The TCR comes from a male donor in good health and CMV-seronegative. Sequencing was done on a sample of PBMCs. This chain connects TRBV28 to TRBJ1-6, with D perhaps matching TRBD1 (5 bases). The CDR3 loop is CASSLTGLLSPLHF. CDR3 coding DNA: TGTGCCAGCAGTTTAACAGGCCTCCTTTCACCCCTCCACTTT.